Described below is a single T cell receptor (beta chain) sequence and its context. The source of the sample is a study of control samples from healthy donors and cancer patients. The protocol was immunoSEQ multiplex PCR, while the TCRdb copy is restricted to in-frame clones and leaves out a portion. Here the sample spans around 27,000 clones, approximately 85% being singletons. The CDR3 runs 19 residues. Germline CDR1 SGDLS, CDR2 YYNGEE. V dropped 4 bases and J dropped 3; count of bases not matched to a gene: 13. This rearrangement joins TRBV9 to TRBJ2-1, with 13 positions matching TRBD2. Sequenced sample: PBMCs. This clonotype originated in a woman in her sixties or seventies with head and neck cancer. The CDR3 nucleotides read TGTGCCAGCAGCTCGAAACCGGGACTAGCGGGAAGGGGCTACAATGAGCAGTTCTTC. Protein: CASSSKPGLAGRGYNEQFF.